A single TCR beta chain is shown here with its context. Its target is unknown. Genomic DNA belonging to each subset was distributed in equal measure over several immunoSEQ plates. Clones were read by immunoSEQ multiplex PCR, and TCRdb kept only the in-frame ones, dropping some. The table includes about 2.3 million clones, roughly 93% detected once. V shed 6 bases and J shed 7 bases, with 13 bases lying between them. The CDR3 extends over 13 amino acids. Germline assignment: CDR1 MDHEN and CDR2 SYDVKM. This record comes from a study of shared clonotypes between healthy human individuals. Points from the study as a whole: Sequencing depth was expected to influence donor clonotype sharing. With several donors compared, around 5% of naive CD4 clonotypes were shared.

The sample consisted of naive CD4+ T cells from PBMCs. Subset meaning: CD45RA+ positively selected. The clonotype originates from a man between 18 and 35 years old in good health. Some clones in this sample may be carry-over from other donors' samples. This sequence joins TRBV28 and TRBJ1-5, with unresolved D. The CDR3 DNA is TGTGCCAGCAGCCCCAGGTTTGGGCAGCCCCAGCATTTT. It is translated as CASSPRFGQPQHF.